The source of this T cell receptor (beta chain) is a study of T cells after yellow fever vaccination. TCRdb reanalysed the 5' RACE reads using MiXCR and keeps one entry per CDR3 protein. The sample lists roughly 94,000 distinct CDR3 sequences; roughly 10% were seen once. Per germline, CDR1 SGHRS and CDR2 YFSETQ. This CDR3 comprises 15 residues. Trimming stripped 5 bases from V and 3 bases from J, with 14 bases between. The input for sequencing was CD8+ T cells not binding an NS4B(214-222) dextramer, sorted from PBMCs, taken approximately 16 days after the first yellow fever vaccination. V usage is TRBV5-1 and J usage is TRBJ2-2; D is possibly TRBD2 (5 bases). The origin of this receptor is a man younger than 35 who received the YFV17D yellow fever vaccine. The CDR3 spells CASRAAVPYTGELFF. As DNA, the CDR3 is TGCGCCAGCAGAGCAGCGGTCCCTTACACCGGGGAGCTGTTTTTT.